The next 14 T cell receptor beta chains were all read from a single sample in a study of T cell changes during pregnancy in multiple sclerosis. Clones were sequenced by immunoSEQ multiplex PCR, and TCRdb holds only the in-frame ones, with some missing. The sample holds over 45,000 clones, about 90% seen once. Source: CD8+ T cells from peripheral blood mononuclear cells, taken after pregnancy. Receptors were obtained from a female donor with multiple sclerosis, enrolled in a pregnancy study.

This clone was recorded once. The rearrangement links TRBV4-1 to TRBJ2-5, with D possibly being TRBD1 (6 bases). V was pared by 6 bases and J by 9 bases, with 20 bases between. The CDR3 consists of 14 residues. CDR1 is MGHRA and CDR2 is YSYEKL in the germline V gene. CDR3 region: CASSPPPPGESQYF. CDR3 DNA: TGCGCCAGCAGTCCACCGCCGCCAGGGGAGTCCCAGTACTTC.

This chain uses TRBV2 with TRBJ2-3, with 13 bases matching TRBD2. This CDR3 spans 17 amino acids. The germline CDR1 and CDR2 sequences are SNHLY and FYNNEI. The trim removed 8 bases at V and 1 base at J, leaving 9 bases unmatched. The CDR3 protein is CASLGTSGKGGTDTQYF. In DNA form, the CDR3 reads TGTGCCAGCCTCGGGACTAGCGGGAAAGGGGGCACAGATACGCAGTATTTT.

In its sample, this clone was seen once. CDR3 coding DNA: TGTGCCAGCAGTACCCCAAGCGTATGCGGGGAGCTGTTTTTT. Amino acid sequence: CASSTPSVCGELFF. The chain employs TRBV21-1 and TRBJ2-2; whether TRBD2, the table's D call, matches the DNA was not checked. TRBV21-1 is deemed a pseudogene. The CDR3 has 14 amino acids.

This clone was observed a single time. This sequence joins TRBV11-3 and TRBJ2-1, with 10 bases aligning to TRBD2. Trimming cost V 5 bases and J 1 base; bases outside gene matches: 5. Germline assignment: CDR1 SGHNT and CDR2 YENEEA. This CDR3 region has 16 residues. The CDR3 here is CASSHLAGVSYNEQFF. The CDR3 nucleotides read TGTGCCAGCAGCCACCTAGCGGGGGTTTCCTACAATGAGCAGTTCTTC. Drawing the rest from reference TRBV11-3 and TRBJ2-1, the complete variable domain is EAGVVQSPRYKIIEKKQPVAFWCNPISGHNTLYWYLQNLGQGPELLIRYENEEAVDDSQLPKDRFSAERLKGVDSTLKIQPAELGDSAVYLCASSHLAGVSYNEQFFGPGTRLTVL.

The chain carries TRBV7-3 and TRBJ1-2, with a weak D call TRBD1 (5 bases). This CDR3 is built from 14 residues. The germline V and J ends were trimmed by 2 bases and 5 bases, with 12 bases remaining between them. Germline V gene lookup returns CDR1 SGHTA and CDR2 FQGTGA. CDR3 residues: CASSLGAAGYGYTF. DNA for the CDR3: TGTGCCAGCAGCTTAGGGGCCGCTGGATATGGCTACACCTTC.

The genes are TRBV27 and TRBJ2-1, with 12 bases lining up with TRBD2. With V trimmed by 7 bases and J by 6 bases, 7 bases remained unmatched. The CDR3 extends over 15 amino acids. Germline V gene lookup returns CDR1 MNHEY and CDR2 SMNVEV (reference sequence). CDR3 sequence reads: CASTFLAGGPNEQFF. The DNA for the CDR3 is TGTGCCAGCACCTTCCTAGCGGGAGGGCCCAATGAGCAGTTCTTC.

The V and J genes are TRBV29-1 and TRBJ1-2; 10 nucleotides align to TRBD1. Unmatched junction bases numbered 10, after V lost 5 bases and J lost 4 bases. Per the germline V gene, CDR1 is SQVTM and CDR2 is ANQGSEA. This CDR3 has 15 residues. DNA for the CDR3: TGCAGCGTTTTCTCGGGACAGGGGATGGGCTATGGCTACACCTTC. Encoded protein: CSVFSGQGMGYGYTF.

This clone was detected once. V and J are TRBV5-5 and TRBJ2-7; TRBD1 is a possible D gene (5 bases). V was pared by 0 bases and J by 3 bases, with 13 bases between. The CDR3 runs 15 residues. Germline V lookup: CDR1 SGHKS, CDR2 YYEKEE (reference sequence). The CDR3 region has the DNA TGTGCCAGCAGCTTGGAGGTGGGGCTGAACTACGAGCAGTACTTC. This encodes CASSLEVGLNYEQYF.

CDR3 coding DNA: TGTGCCAGCAGCTCATCCCGGGTAGCGGGAGGCTACAATGAGCAGTTCTTC. Residues: CASSSSRVAGGYNEQFF. V and J are TRBV13 and TRBJ2-1, with 10 bases identical to TRBD2. In germline, CDR1 is PRHDT, CDR2 FYEKMQ (reference sequence). The CDR3 has 17 residues. After removal of 4 bases from V and 3 bases from J, the junction contained 9 bases not matched to a gene.

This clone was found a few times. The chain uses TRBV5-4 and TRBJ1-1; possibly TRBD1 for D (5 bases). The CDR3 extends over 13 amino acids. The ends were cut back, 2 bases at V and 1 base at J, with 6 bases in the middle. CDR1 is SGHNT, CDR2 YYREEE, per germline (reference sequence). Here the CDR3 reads CASSFTGNTEAFF. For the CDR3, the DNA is TGTGCCAGCAGCTTTACAGGGAACACTGAAGCTTTCTTT.

The CDR3 sequence: CASSGGSDTEAFF. The CDR3 coding sequence is TGCGCCAGCAGCGGGGGGTCGGATACTGAAGCTTTCTTT. This chain connects TRBV4-3 to TRBJ1-1, with D possibly matching TRBD1 (5 bases). The V gene lost 5 bases and the J gene lost 5 bases, with 12 bases spanning the gap. The CDR3 loop spans 13 amino acids. From germline, CDR1 is LGHNA and CDR2 YSLEER.

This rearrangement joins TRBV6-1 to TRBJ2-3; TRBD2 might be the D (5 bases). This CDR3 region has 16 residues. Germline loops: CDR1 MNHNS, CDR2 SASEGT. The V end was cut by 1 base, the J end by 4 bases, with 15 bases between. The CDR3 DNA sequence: TGTGCCAGCAGTGAAGAGGTCGGGGTAGGCCCAGATACGCAGTATTTT. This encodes CASSEEVGVGPDTQYF.

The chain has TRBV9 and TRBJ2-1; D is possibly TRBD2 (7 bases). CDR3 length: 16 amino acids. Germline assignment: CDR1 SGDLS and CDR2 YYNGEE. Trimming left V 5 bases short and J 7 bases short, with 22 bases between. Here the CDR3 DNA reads TGTGCCAGCAGTCCTAGGGGGGGGAGGGTGTGGAATGAGCAGTTCTTC. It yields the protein CASSPRGGRVWNEQFF.

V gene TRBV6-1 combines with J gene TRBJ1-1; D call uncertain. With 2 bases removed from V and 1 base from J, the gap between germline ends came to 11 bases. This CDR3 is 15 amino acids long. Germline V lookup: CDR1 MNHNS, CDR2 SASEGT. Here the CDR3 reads CASSELGGPNTEAFF. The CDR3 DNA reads TGTGCCAGCAGTGAACTCGGAGGGCCGAACACTGAAGCTTTCTTT.